These 21 T cell receptor beta chains originate from one sample sequenced in a study of T cell repertoires in cytomegalovirus infection. A single record per CDR3 protein comes from TCRdb applying MiXCR to the reads. The repertoire includes hundreds of thousands of distinct CDR3 sequences, 22% of them detected once, and 15% to 20% sits in the top ten. What was sequenced was CD8+ T cells from PBMCs. The receptors were gathered from a human donor in good health (CMV status not recorded). Some clones in this sample may be carry-over from other donors' samples.

The chain recombines TRBV11-2 with TRBJ1-1; D is perhaps TRBD1 (6 bases). The CDR3 totals 13 residues. The V end was cut by 0 bases, the J end by 6 bases, with 8 bases between. The germline V gene has CDR1 SGHAT and CDR2 FQNNGV. The CDR3 loop reads CASSLEGASEAFF. The CDR3 nucleotides are TGTGCCAGCAGCTTAGAGGGGGCTTCTGAAGCTTTCTTT.

This clonotype showed up just a few times. The chain couples TRBV28 to TRBJ1-2; 7 bases map to TRBD1. CDR3 length equals 14 residues. The germline V gene encodes CDR1 MDHEN and CDR2 SYDVKM. The V segment lost 11 bases and the J segment 3 bases; nucleotides outside the gene matches: 12. CDR3 DNA: TGTGCCGCAGACACGTCTGGGACAGACTATGGCTACACCTTC. Its protein product is CAADTSGTDYGYTF.

This clonotype has a handful of counts. The chain joins TRBV5-5 to TRBJ2-2; D is unclear. This CDR3 is built from 15 residues. The germline V and J ends were trimmed by 3 bases and 5 bases, with 14 bases remaining between them. The germline V gene encodes CDR1 SGHKS and CDR2 YYEKEE (reference sequence). CDR3 in amino acids: CASSSSVLGTGELFF. The CDR3 coding sequence is TGTGCCAGCAGCTCGAGCGTCTTGGGTACCGGGGAGCTGTTTTTT. Complete variable domain (other parts from reference TRBV5-5 and TRBJ2-2): DAGVTQSPTHLIKTRGQQVTLRCSPISGHKSVSWYQQVLGQGPQFIFQYYEKEERGRGNFPDRFSARQFPNYSSELNVNALLLGDSALYLCASSSSVLGTGELFFGEGSRLTVL.

The V gene is TRBV12-3 or TRBV12-4, the J gene TRBJ2-3; D is perhaps TRBD1 (6 bases). V lost 6 bases, J lost 12 bases, and 19 bases lay in between. CDR3 length equals 13 residues. In DNA form, the CDR3 reads TGTGCCAGCAGCCTCGCCTTGGGGGCCGGCCAGTATTTT. Translated: CASSLALGAGQYF.

At least ten counts were recorded for this clonotype. The rearrangement uses TRBV7-2 and TRBJ2-5; D is unresolved. Germline V gene lookup returns CDR1 SGHTA and CDR2 FQGNSA. This CDR3 is built from 13 residues. Trimming removed 5 bases at V and 5 bases at J, with 12 bases between. The CDR3 DNA reads TGTGCCAGCAGCCCCCGGAGCGACGAGACCCAGTACTTC. It codes for CASSPRSDETQYF.

This clonotype has ten or more counts. This sequence joins TRBV12-3 or TRBV12-4 and TRBJ2-1; the D gene is possibly TRBD1 (5 bases). The ends were cut back, 7 bases at V and 2 bases at J, with 12 bases in the middle. The CDR3 has 14 amino acids. The CDR3 nucleotides are TGTGCCAGCATATTCCAGGGTACCTACAATGAGCAGTTCTTC. Amino acid sequence: CASIFQGTYNEQFF.

This chain connects TRBV7-8 to TRBJ2-7; maybe TRBD2 (6 bases). The germline V gene has CDR1 SGHVS and CDR2 FQNEAQ. This CDR3 is 14 amino acids long. The ends were cut back, 5 bases at V and 6 bases at J, with 17 bases in the middle. The CDR3 DNA follows: TGTGCCAGCAGCACGACCTCGGGGGTCGGCGAGCAGTACTTC. Its translation is CASSTTSGVGEQYF.

This clonotype was observed many times. The V call is TRBV12-5, the J call TRBJ1-1; no clear D gene. Germline CDR1 reads LGHNT; CDR2 reads FRNRAP. The CDR3 runs to 12 residues. V dropped 6 bases and J dropped 5 bases, with 10 bases sitting between them. The CDR3 DNA reads TGTGCTAGTGGCTACCCAGGAACTGAAGCTTTCTTT. Residues: CASGYPGTEAFF.

This clonotype was detected ten times or more. The V call is TRBV7-8, the J call TRBJ1-1; a possible D gene is TRBD1 (5 bases). Trimming cost V 1 base and J 4 bases, with 10 bases left between them. Germline CDR1 SGHVS, CDR2 FQNEAQ. The CDR3 covers 14 residues. The CDR3 reads CASSLGGRATEAFF. The CDR3 DNA reads as TGTGCCAGCAGCTTAGGAGGCAGGGCCACTGAAGCTTTCTTT.

The gene calls are TRBV7-4 and TRBJ2-3; 10 nucleotides line up with TRBD1. CDR3 size: 16 residues. CDR1 and CDR2 (germline): SGHVT, SQSDAQ. After removal of 2 bases from V and 5 bases from J, the junction contained 7 bases not matched to a gene. CDR3 residues: CASSLLRDRGGDTQYF. DNA of the CDR3: TGTGCCAGCAGCTTACTCCGGGACAGGGGAGGAGATACGCAGTATTTT.

As for this clonotype: A much larger clone lies a single base off, so this may be a read error. J is TRBJ1-2 and V is TRBV28; no firm D call. CDR1 and CDR2 from the germline V gene are MDHEN and SYDVKM. Trimming removed 3 bases at V and 4 bases at J, with 12 bases between. The CDR3 consists of 14 residues. The CDR3: CASSFFDWAYGYTF. The CDR3 DNA follows: TGTGCCAGCAGTTTTTTTGATTGGGCCTATGGCTACACCTTC.

The chain recombines TRBV5-8 with TRBJ2-7; D remains unclear. With 0 bases removed from V and 3 bases from J, the gap between germline ends came to 19 bases. This CDR3 contains 17 residues. The germline V gene encodes CDR1 SGHTS and CDR2 YDEGEE. Here the CDR3 DNA reads TGTGCCAGCAGCTTGGTGGGGTTTCTTGTTTTGGACTACGAGCAGTACTTC. This codes for CASSLVGFLVLDYEQYF.

The chain joins TRBV12-3 or TRBV12-4 to TRBJ1-2, with D possibly being TRBD1 (6 bases). The CDR3 has 13 residues. Trimming took off 3 bases at V and 5 bases at J, with 10 bases between the two ends. CDR3 bases: TGTGCCAGCAGTTTGACAGGAGGGTATGGCTACACCTTC. This sequence encodes CASSLTGGYGYTF.

The V and J genes are TRBV11-2 and TRBJ1-5, with 7 bases fitting TRBD1. Germline values: CDR1 SGHAT, CDR2 FQNNGV. The length of the CDR3 is 13 residues. With 5 bases clipped from V and 5 bases from J, the junction kept 3 bases outside the gene matches. CDR3 residues: CASSRDSYQPQHF. For the CDR3, the DNA is TGTGCCAGCAGCCGGGACAGTTATCAGCCCCAGCATTTT.

This clonotype was detected ten times or more. V gene TRBV10-3 combines with J gene TRBJ2-7, with D hard to call. Germline V lookup: CDR1 ENHRY, CDR2 SYGVKD. Trimming cost V 0 bases and J 2 bases, with 14 bases left between them. The CDR3 extends over 16 amino acids. Written as DNA, the CDR3 is TGTGCCATCAGTGAGTCGACAATCGGCAGCCCCTACGAGCAGTACTTC. It is translated as CAISESTIGSPYEQYF.

This chain uses TRBV28 with TRBJ1-2, with a weak D call TRBD1 (5 bases). V was shortened by 3 bases and J by 7 bases, with 15 bases between the two germline ends. The germline gives CDR1 MDHEN, CDR2 SYDVKM. CDR3 length equals 14 residues. CDR3 nucleotide sequence: TGTGCCAGCAGTTTGGTCGGGGCCGTGAGTGGCTACACCTTC. Amino acid sequence: CASSLVGAVSGYTF.

This clonotype occurred many times. The rearrangement joins TRBV7-8 to TRBJ2-1; 9 nucleotides agree with TRBD2. V lost 5 bases, J lost 4 bases, and 9 bases stayed unmatched. The CDR3 runs to 16 residues. CDR1 SGHVS and CDR2 FQNEAQ come from the germline V gene. The CDR3 loop is CASSPPSAGGYNEQFF. The CDR3 bases are TGTGCCAGCAGCCCCCCCTCAGCGGGGGGATACAATGAGCAGTTCTTC.

This clonotype has just a few counts. V usage is TRBV7-2 and J usage is TRBJ2-7; D remains ambiguous. Per germline, CDR1 SGHTA and CDR2 FQGNSA. V gave up 2 bases and J gave up 3 bases, with 5 bases separating them. This CDR3 is built from 12 residues. CDR3 loop: CASSLTVYEQYF. The CDR3 nucleotides are TGTGCCAGCAGCTTAACGGTCTACGAGCAGTACTTC.

Only a few counts were recorded for this clonotype. The V gene is TRBV11-2, the J gene TRBJ2-2; D is ambiguous. V lost 5 bases and J 5 bases, leaving 12 bases between the germline ends. The germline gives CDR1 SGHAT, CDR2 FQNNGV. The CDR3 runs to 14 residues. In DNA form, the CDR3 reads TGTGCCAGCAGCCTCCCCGACATAACCGGGGAGCTGTTTTTT. The encoded protein is CASSLPDITGELFF.

This chain uses TRBV6-2 or TRBV6-3 with TRBJ2-3, with D perhaps TRBD2 (5 bases). The CDR3 sequence is 14 residues long. The germline V gene encodes CDR1 MNHEY and CDR2 SVGEGT. Deletions cut 7 bases from V and 4 bases from J, with 15 bases between. CDR3 in amino acids: CASTPPGISDTQYF. In nucleotides, the CDR3 is TGTGCCAGCACCCCTCCCGGGATTTCAGATACGCAGTATTTT.

The chain uses TRBV29-1 and TRBJ2-3, with 11 nucleotides matching TRBD2. This CDR3 is 15 amino acids long. The trim removed 4 bases at V and 2 bases at J, leaving 5 bases unmatched. Germline CDR1 and CDR2: SQVTM and ANQGSEA. CDR3 region: CSVVAGGPVTDTQYF. Written as DNA, the CDR3 is TGCAGCGTTGTAGCGGGGGGGCCTGTCACAGATACGCAGTATTTT.